This T cell receptor beta chain was obtained from a study of PD-1 blockade in mismatch repair-deficient tumors. For this clone: Its antigen is unknown.

Study conclusions and caveats: After pembrolizumab, tumor-resident clones rose rapidly, then generally contracted before radiologic responses.

Germline assignment: CDR1 SGHTA and CDR2 FQGTGA. Trimming cost V 4 bases and J 12 bases; bases outside gene matches: 8. The CDR3 has 13 amino acids. The protocol was immunoSEQ multiplex PCR, while the TCRdb copy is restricted to in-frame clones and leaves out a portion. Of about 39,000 clones listed, roughly 84% are singletons. This sequence was found in an adult with mismatch repair-deficient cancer. The chain joins TRBV7-3 to TRBJ2-1; 8 bases map to TRBD1. Sequencing was performed on PBMCs, taken roughly 40 weeks after starting pembrolizumab. DNA of the CDR3: TGTGCCAGCAGCTCGAATTCCGGGACAGGGCAGTTCTTC. Residues: CASSSNSGTGQFF.